Listed below are T cell receptor beta chains from one sample, sequenced in a study of cytomegalovirus exposure and HLA in healthy donors. Repertoires were generated with immunoSEQ multiplex PCR, while TCRdb's copy carries only in-frame clones and drops some. Among about 200,000 clones listed, around 90% were seen once. The sequenced material came from PBMCs. The receptor source for this set is a woman younger than 35 in good health and CMV-seropositive. Both conserved end residues are part of each CDR3. Each record gives: clone size, D gene, V gene, J gene, CDR3 DNA, CDR3 protein. D genes are given only for firm matches. Rows give clone size only sometimes, using once, few, many, or a class for an expanded clone.

>.|.|TRBV7-2|TRBJ1-2
TGTGCCAGCAGCCCAGGGGTACACTATGGCTACACCTTC
CASSPGVHYGYTF
>.|.|TRBV9|TRBJ2-7
TGTGCCAGCAGCGTATCGGTCTCACCCTCCTACGAGCAGTACTTC
CASSVSVSPSYEQYF
>.|.|TRBV14|TRBJ2-5
TGTGCCAGCAGCCAAGGTTGGGCAGAGACCCAGTACTTC
CASSQGWAETQYF
>.|.|TRBV5-1|TRBJ2-2
TGCGCCAGCAGAAAGAGTGGCGGCAGAGGCGGGGAGCTGTTTTTT
CASRKSGGRGGELFF
>.|.|TRBV5-6|TRBJ1-5
TGTGCCAGCAGCCGGCGGGGTTCTGGCAATCAGCCCCAGCATTTT
CASSRRGSGNQPQHF
>.|TRBD2|TRBV11-1|TRBJ2-7
TGTGCCAGCAGCCCAGCGGGAGGGAGCTCCTACGAGCAGTACTTC
CASSPAGGSSYEQYF
>.|.|TRBV5-1|TRBJ1-1
TGCGCCAGCAGCCAGGAGGGGTCGGGCACTGAAGCTTTCTTT
CASSQEGSGTEAFF
>.|TRBD1|TRBV14|TRBJ1-2
TGTGCCAGCAGGCAGGGACAGGGGGATTTCGACTACACCTTC
CASRQGQGDFDYTF
>once|TRBD1|TRBV6-1|TRBJ1-4
TGTGCCAGCAGTGAAAACCAGGGGGCGAAAAAACTGTTTTTT
CASSENQGAKKLFF
>once|.|TRBV29-1|TRBJ2-2
TGCAGCGTTGAAGATGCGACTGTGAACACCGGGGAGCTGTTTTTT
CSVEDATVNTGELFF
>.|TRBD1|TRBV2|TRBJ2-3
TGTGCCAGCAGGGGGACAGGGGACGATCAGTATTTT
CASRGTGDDQYF
>.|TRBD2|TRBV19|TRBJ2-7
TGTGCCAGTAGTATAACAGCGGGAGGGAACTTCTACGAGCAGTACTTC
CASSITAGGNFYEQYF
>.|.|TRBV19|TRBJ1-2
TGTGCCAGTAGTATGAGAGACTATGGCTACACCTTC
CASSMRDYGYTF
>.|.|TRBV29-1|TRBJ2-7
TGCAGCGTGGATGGTATGGGAGGAGGACGGCCCTACGAGCAGTACTTC
CSVDGMGGGRPYEQYF